This entry lists 11 T cell receptor beta chains sequenced from one sample in a study of CD8 T cells in Susac syndrome. About 0.5 to 1 ug RNA was reverse transcribed with random hexamers. One entry per CDR3 protein, called by TCRdb with MiXCR from the immunoSEQ multiplex PCR reads. The sample yields roughly 150,000 distinct CDR3 sequences, nearly 97% seen once. Sequencing input: CD8+ T cells from PBMCs. These receptors were obtained from a human donor with multiple sclerosis.

This chain links TRBV12-3 or TRBV12-4 with TRBJ1-3, with 7 bases fitting TRBD1. Trimming removed 6 bases from V and 1 base from J; junction bases left unmatched: 9. The length of the CDR3 is 16 residues. This CDR3 is CASSRPGGWSGNTIYF. CDR3 bases: TGTGCCAGCAGCCGCCCAGGGGGGTGGTCTGGAAACACCATATATTTT.

The chain couples TRBV6-1 to TRBJ2-7, with TRBD2 matching over 9 bases. V lost 10 bases to trimming and J lost 2 bases; unmatched junction nucleotides: 6. The CDR3 is made up of 13 amino acids. CDR1 is MNHNS and CDR2 is SASEGT in the germline V gene. CDR3 sequence: CATRLAEPYEQYF. CDR3 nucleotide sequence: TGTGCCACCAGACTAGCGGAGCCCTACGAGCAGTACTTC.

The chain carries TRBV20-1 and TRBJ2-7; 7 bases fit TRBD1. The CDR3 extends over 14 amino acids. V was clipped by 4 bases and J by 4 bases; unmatched bases: 10. Germline CDR1 and CDR2: DFQATT and SNEGSKA (reference sequence). Here the CDR3 DNA reads TGCAGTGCTAACCCACAGGGGTTTCGGTACGAGCAGTACTTC. This gives the protein CSANPQGFRYEQYF.

V usage is TRBV9 and J usage is TRBJ2-5; D may be TRBD1 (6 bases). Germline V CDR1 and CDR2: SGDLS, YYNGEE. The CDR3 covers 12 residues. The V and J ends lost 5 bases and 5 bases respectively, with 10 bases between them. CDR3 sequence: CASRGQGETQYF. The CDR3 region has the DNA TGTGCCAGCAGGGGTCAGGGGGAGACCCAGTACTTC.

This rearrangement joins TRBV19 to TRBJ2-7, with a tentative D call TRBD2 (5 bases). V lost 3 bases, J lost 6 bases, and 18 bases lay in between. Germline CDR1 LNHDA, CDR2 SQIVND (reference sequence). The CDR3 has 15 amino acids. CDR3 coding DNA: TGTGCCAGTAGTATCGGTGGTGGAGGACTTACCGAGCAGTACTTC. Protein: CASSIGGGGLTEQYF.

The rearrangement uses TRBV29-1 and TRBJ2-7, with D tentatively TRBD2 (6 bases). Per germline, CDR1 SQVTM and CDR2 ANQGSEA. The CDR3 length is 15 residues. V dropped 6 bases and J dropped 3 bases, with 21 bases sitting between them. CDR3 bases: TGCAGCGTGGAGGGACCATCGCGTGTGGGCTACGAGCAGTACTTC. The encoded protein is CSVEGPSRVGYEQYF.

The genes are TRBV20-1 and TRBJ2-5, with D tentatively TRBD1 or TRBD2 (5 bases each). CDR3 length: 13 residues. The germline V gene has CDR1 DFQATT and CDR2 SNEGSKA (reference sequence). Trimming removed 0 bases from V and 3 bases from J, with 8 bases in between. DNA for the CDR3: TGCAGTGCTAGAGATCTGGGGGAAGAGACCCAGTACTTC. Translating gives CSARDLGEETQYF.

In its sample, this clonotype was seen once. One junction end does not reproduce the germline sequence, and a read error may be involved. The chain has TRBV12-3 or TRBV12-4 and TRBJ2-7, with TRBD2 as a possible D gene (6 bases). The CDR3 has 12 residues. This chain's CDR3 is CASSLGGADIHF. In DNA, the CDR3 is TGTGCCAGTTCTCTCGGAGGGGCGGACATACACTTC.

The genes are TRBV12-3 or TRBV12-4 and TRBJ2-3; no clear D gene. The CDR3 sequence is 14 residues long. V was shortened by 4 bases and J by 4 bases, with 12 bases between the two germline ends. The CDR3 nucleotides read TGTGCCAGCAGTTCCCCACCTCCTTCAGATACGCAGTATTTT. It encodes CASSSPPPSDTQYF.

V and J are TRBV15 and TRBJ1-2; no clear D gene. This CDR3 is built from 15 residues. Trimming left V 0 bases short and J 6 bases short, with 14 bases between. CDR1 is LNHNV, CDR2 YYDKDF, per germline (reference sequence). DNA for the CDR3: TGTGCCACCAGCAGAGATTTGACGACTCGTGATGGCTACACCTTC. Protein product: CATSRDLTTRDGYTF.

The chain links TRBV29-1 to TRBJ1-1; D gene uncertain. Between the trimmed V and J ends, which lost 7 bases and 1 base, there was a span of 10 bases. This CDR3 is built from 12 residues. The germline V gene has CDR1 SQVTM and CDR2 ANQGSEA. The CDR3 DNA is TGCAGCGCCGCGCGGGGGAACACTGAAGCTTTCTTT. As protein: CSAARGNTEAFF. The full variable domain, completed using reference TRBV29-1 and TRBJ1-1, is SAVISQKPSRDICQRGTSLTIQCQVDSQVTMMFWYRQQPGQSLTLIATANQGSEATYESGFVIDKFPISRPNLTFSTLTVSNMSPEDSSIYLCSAARGNTEAFFGQGTRLTVV.